The 31 T cell receptor beta chains below come from one sample, sequenced in a study of shared clonotypes between healthy human individuals. Only in-frame clones appear in the TCRdb table, and some are missing; sequencing was by immunoSEQ multiplex PCR. The sample includes more than 900,000 clones, around three quarters seen only once; the top ten take around 0.6%. Sequenced: memory CD4+ T cells from PBMCs. Regarding subset: CD45RA-negative fraction. These receptors came from a man younger than 35 in good health. Some clones in this sample may be carry-over from other donors' samples.

About this clone itself: In the same sample, other DNA sequences code for this CDR3. The chain is built from TRBV29-1 and TRBJ1-1, with TRBD1 identical over 9 bases. The J segment lost 4 bases and the V segment lost 7 bases, leaving 4 bases of the junction unmatched. In germline, CDR1 is SQVTM, CDR2 ANQGSEA. This CDR3 contains 12 residues. The CDR3 bases are TGCAGCGCGGACAGGGGAGGCACTGAAGCTTTCTTT. This codes for CSADRGGTEAFF.

This clone was found once. The gene calls are TRBV6-6 and TRBJ2-5; D remains ambiguous. This CDR3 has 11 amino acids. V lost 5 bases to trimming and J lost 5 bases, with 6 bases between them. CDR1 is MNHNY and CDR2 is SVGAGI in the germline V gene (reference sequence). The CDR3 DNA is TGTGCCAGCAGTATGTCGGAGACCCAGTACTTC. Translation gives CASSMSETQYF.

The count of this clone is one. The chain has TRBV28 and TRBJ2-3; D possibly matches TRBD1 or TRBD2 (5 bases each). The CDR3 spans 15 residues. Germline V gene sequence: CDR1 MDHEN, CDR2 SYDVKM. V lost 7 bases and J 3 bases, leaving 17 bases between the germline ends. Here the CDR3 reads CASTSPGPRTDTQYF. DNA of the CDR3: TGTGCCAGCACCTCTCCGGGGCCAAGGACAGATACGCAGTATTTT.

CDR3 bases: TGTGCCAGCAGTGAAGCACTTTTAGCGGGAGGGACCAAAAACATTCAGTACTTC. It specifies CASSEALLAGGTKNIQYF. The rearrangement uses TRBV2 and TRBJ2-4; 11 bases line up with TRBD2. V lost 0 bases and J lost 2; bases outside the gene matches: 6. Germline V gene lookup returns CDR1 SNHLY and CDR2 FYNNEI. The CDR3 loop spans 18 amino acids.

Of note for this clone: Germline and junction disagree at one end, which may indicate a read error. The V gene is TRBV5-6, the J gene TRBJ1-2; 7 nucleotides align to TRBD1. The CDR3 runs 16 residues. Germline assignment: CDR1 SGHDT and CDR2 YYEEEE. The CDR3 DNA is TGTGCTAGCAGCTTGGCCGACAGGGCGGGGAACTATGGCTACACCTTC. Protein: CASSLADRAGNYGYTF.

The chain carries TRBV2 and TRBJ1-5; the D gene is possibly TRBD1 (6 bases). Germline V gene lookup returns CDR1 SNHLY and CDR2 FYNNEI. The CDR3 runs 18 residues. Trimming left V 7 bases short and J 2 bases short, with 24 bases between. The CDR3 region has the DNA TGTGCCAGCATATTGGACCCACAGGGTGGAAGTCGCAATCAGCCCCAGCATTTT. It codes for CASILDPQGGSRNQPQHF.

The genes are TRBV7-2 and TRBJ2-3, with D unresolved. CDR3 length: 16 residues. CDR1 is SGHTA and CDR2 is FQGNSA in the germline V gene. V shed 1 base and J shed 0 bases, with 11 bases lying between them. The CDR3 DNA follows: TGTGCCAGCAGCTTAGTTGGGCGGTCTAGCACAGATACGCAGTATTTT. This sequence encodes CASSLVGRSSTDTQYF.

V gene TRBV19 combines with J gene TRBJ1-5; D remains unclear. The CDR3 length is 15 residues. Per germline, CDR1 LNHDA and CDR2 SQIVND (reference sequence). V lost 1 base and J 3 bases, leaving 10 bases between the germline ends. CDR3 residues: CASSIGRPYNQPQHF. CDR3 in DNA: TGTGCCAGTAGTATAGGCCGACCTTACAATCAGCCCCAGCATTTT.

V is TRBV28 and J is TRBJ2-3; tentatively, D is TRBD1 (6 bases). V shed 4 bases and J shed 7 bases, with 18 bases lying between them. CDR3 length: 15 amino acids. Looked up from germline, CDR1 is MDHEN and CDR2 is SYDVKM. CDR3 residues: CASSSGTLGTHTQYF. The CDR3 DNA sequence: TGTGCCAGCAGTTCCGGGACCCTAGGGACACATACGCAGTATTTT.

The V and J genes are TRBV4-1 and TRBJ2-7, with D tentatively TRBD1 or TRBD2 (5 bases each). V dropped 0 bases and J dropped 3 bases, with 12 bases sitting between them. CDR1 is MGHRA and CDR2 is YSYEKL in the germline V gene. The CDR3 runs 15 residues. The CDR3 here is CASSQETGRNYEQYF. The CDR3 DNA reads TGCGCCAGCAGCCAAGAAACGGGACGGAACTACGAGCAGTACTTC.

The chain recombines TRBV5-1 with TRBJ2-7, with no clear D. The CDR3 sequence is 12 residues long. Germline assignment: CDR1 SGHRS and CDR2 YFSETQ. V was clipped by 3 bases and J by 4 bases, with 8 bases between them. CDR3 DNA: TGCGCCAGCAGCTCCGACCCTTACGAGCAGTACTTC. Encoded protein: CASSSDPYEQYF.

This chain links TRBV10-1 with TRBJ2-1; D is tentatively TRBD1 or TRBD2 (5 bases each). The CDR3 loop spans 15 amino acids. Germline CDR1 and CDR2: WNHNN and SYGVQD (reference sequence). The V end lost 1 base, the J end lost 4 bases, and 11 bases lay between the germline ends. DNA of the CDR3: TGCGCCAGCAGTGAGTTAGGGGACCCTTACAATGAGCAGTTCTTC. The encoded protein is CASSELGDPYNEQFF.

This chain links TRBV29-1 with TRBJ2-3; TRBD1 matches at 8 bases. Germline V gene sequence: CDR1 SQVTM, CDR2 ANQGSEA. The CDR3 is made up of 15 amino acids. The V gene end was trimmed by 1 base and the J gene end by 4 bases; junction bases not matched to a gene: 7. CDR3 DNA: TGCAGCGTTGAAGGGGCAGGACAGGGAGCAGATACGCAGTATTTT. Its translation is CSVEGAGQGADTQYF.

This clone has a count of ten or more. The CDR3 DNA reads as TGCGCCAGCAGATTTTTAGCCGGAGGAACCGGGGAGCTGTTTTTT. This codes for CASRFLAGGTGELFF. The rearrangement links TRBV5-1 to TRBJ2-2; possibly TRBD2 for D (5 bases). Germline assignment: CDR1 SGHRS and CDR2 YFSETQ. Trimming removed 5 bases at V and 5 bases at J, with 16 bases between. There are 15 residues in the CDR3.

The chain employs TRBV5-4 and TRBJ2-1, with D unresolved. With 2 bases removed from V and 8 bases from J, the gap between germline ends came to 14 bases. CDR1 and CDR2 from the germline V gene are SGHNT and YYREEE (reference sequence). The CDR3 is 14 amino acids. Here the CDR3 DNA reads TGTGCCAGCAGCTTCCGGGTTGCGTCCGATGAGCAGTTCTTC. It yields the protein CASSFRVASDEQFF.

The gene calls are TRBV6-6 and TRBJ1-2, with 10 nucleotides matching TRBD1. Germline CDR1 MNHNY, CDR2 SVGAGI (reference sequence). This CDR3 spans 14 amino acids. Trimming at V came to 5 bases and at J to 14 bases, leaving 14 bases not matched to a gene. The CDR3 bases are TGTGCCAGCAGTACTGGACAGGGGGAGACAGGTTCGACCTTC. Translation: CASSTGQGETGSTF.

This chain joins TRBV7-3 and TRBJ2-3, with no clear D. CDR1 and CDR2 from the germline V gene are SGHTA and FQGTGA. The V gene lost 3 bases and the J gene lost 1 base, with 8 bases spanning the gap. The CDR3 loop spans 14 amino acids. The CDR3 coding sequence is TGTGCCAGCAGCTTTTGGACGGGCACAGATACGCAGTATTTT. It codes for CASSFWTGTDTQYF.

This chain uses TRBV5-6 with TRBJ2-4, with 8 positions matching TRBD2. The ends lost 3 bases at V and 0 bases at J; junction bases unmatched: 5. From germline, CDR1 is SGHDT and CDR2 YYEEEE. CDR3 length: 16 amino acids. CDR3 in DNA: TGTGCCAGCAGCTCGATACTAGCGGTAGCCAAAAACATTCAGTACTTC. Protein: CASSSILAVAKNIQYF.

DNA of the CDR3: TGCGCCAGCAGCCTGGGCCAGGGGGATCGAGAGACCCAGTACTTC. Amino acids: CASSLGQGDRETQYF. This sequence joins TRBV4-1 and TRBJ2-5, with 7 bases that match TRBD1. V lost 4 bases to trimming and J lost 4 bases; unmatched junction nucleotides: 9. Germline-derived CDR1 and CDR2 are MGHRA and YSYEKL. CDR3 size: 15 residues.

The gene calls are TRBV7-8 and TRBJ1-1; D call uncertain. V was shortened by 0 bases and J by 4 bases, with 9 bases between the two germline ends. The CDR3 length is 14 residues. The germline CDR1 and CDR2 sequences are SGHVS and FQNEAQ. The CDR3 nucleotides read TGTGCCAGCAGCTTAGCCCTTTCGGTCACTGAAGCTTTCTTT. Protein: CASSLALSVTEAFF.

This chain uses TRBV10-2 with TRBJ2-1, with TRBD2 identical over 11 bases. The CDR3 extends over 15 amino acids. With 6 bases clipped from V and 3 bases from J, the junction kept 4 bases outside the gene matches. CDR1 is WSHSY, CDR2 SAAADI, per germline. The CDR3 loop is CASSPLAGDYNEQFF. The CDR3 region has the DNA TGCGCCAGCAGCCCACTAGCGGGGGACTACAATGAGCAGTTCTTC.

The V call is TRBV7-8, the J call TRBJ2-7; 8 bases agree with TRBD1. Trimming cost V 1 base and J 4 bases; bases outside gene matches: 6. CDR3 length: 15 residues. CDR1 is SGHVS and CDR2 is FQNEAQ in the germline V gene. CDR3 DNA: TGTGCCAGCAGCTTAGAGAAGGACAGGGAATACGAGCAGTACTTC. Translation gives CASSLEKDREYEQYF.

The genes are TRBV28 and TRBJ2-7; 7 nucleotides agree with TRBD1. CDR1 and CDR2 from the germline V gene are MDHEN and SYDVKM. Trimming took 3 bases from V and 2 from J; bases not matched to a gene: 10. The CDR3 is 16 residues long. CDR3 DNA: TGTGCCAGCAGTTTTCCCGGGACAGCGAATACCTACGAGCAGTACTTC. As protein: CASSFPGTANTYEQYF.

The chain carries TRBV7-2 and TRBJ2-6; TRBD1 matches at 8 bases. After removal of 2 bases from V and 3 bases from J, the junction contained 3 bases not matched to a gene. From germline, CDR1 is SGHTA and CDR2 FQGNSA. The CDR3 runs 16 residues. The CDR3 DNA follows: TGTGCCAGCAGCTTAATAGACAGGGGTGGGGCCAACGTCCTGACTTTC. Its protein product is CASSLIDRGGANVLTF. The full variable domain, rest sourced from reference TRBV7-2 and TRBJ2-6, is GAGVSQSPSNKVTEKGKDVELRCDPISGHTALYWYRQSLGQGLEFLIYFQGNSAPDKSGLPSDRFSAERTGGSVSTLTIQRTQQEDSAVYLCASSLIDRGGANVLTFGAGSRLTVL.

The chain recombines TRBV15 with TRBJ2-7; 13 bases line up with TRBD2. The CDR3 extends over 15 amino acids. J lost 4 bases, V lost 1 base, and 1 base had no gene match. CDR1 LNHNV and CDR2 YYDKDF come from the germline V gene (reference sequence). The CDR3 sequence is CATSRGTSGGYEQYF. The CDR3 DNA reads as TGTGCCACCAGCAGAGGGACTAGCGGGGGATACGAGCAGTACTTC.

The chain recombines TRBV27 with TRBJ2-1, with 7 bases lining up with TRBD2. This CDR3 is built from 16 residues. The trim removed 6 bases at V and 4 bases at J, leaving 12 bases unmatched. CDR1 is MNHEY, CDR2 SMNVEV, per germline (reference sequence). For the CDR3, the DNA is TGTGCCAGCAGACATCAAAGCGGGGCCTCTTACAATGAGCAGTTCTTC. This sequence encodes CASRHQSGASYNEQFF.

This clone occurred once. The chain is built from TRBV7-2 and TRBJ2-5; the D is unclear. The CDR3 has 13 residues. CDR1 and CDR2 from the germline V gene are SGHTA and FQGNSA. V was shortened by 2 bases and J by 2 bases, with 6 bases between the two germline ends. The CDR3 bases are TGTGCCAGCAGCTTAAGGGTACAAGAGACCCAGTACTTC. It codes for CASSLRVQETQYF.

The chain links TRBV14 to TRBJ2-2; D call uncertain. The CDR3 has 13 amino acids. Germline CDR1 and CDR2: SGHDN and FVKESK. Trimming left V 4 bases short and J 7 bases short, with 10 bases between. In nucleotides, the CDR3 is TGTGCCAGCAGCCGAACGAGGAACGGGGAGCTGTTTTTT. This encodes CASSRTRNGELFF.

This chain joins TRBV10-1 and TRBJ1-4; maybe TRBD1 (5 bases). V was cut by 9 bases and J by 7 bases, with 18 bases left in between. The germline V gene has CDR1 WNHNN and CDR2 SYGVQD (reference sequence). The CDR3 totals 14 residues. The CDR3 DNA is TGCGCCAGACGCGGAAGGCAGGGCAGTGAAAAACTGTTTTTT. This codes for CARRGRQGSEKLFF.

For this clone: The same CDR3 can be traced to other DNA sequences in this sample. The V gene is TRBV9, the J gene TRBJ2-3; D ambiguous. Germline V lookup: CDR1 SGDLS, CDR2 YYNGEE. Trimming left V 0 bases short and J 1 base short, with 6 bases between. The CDR3 extends over 14 amino acids. The CDR3 is CASSVVGGTDTQYF. The CDR3 DNA reads TGTGCCAGCAGCGTAGTTGGTGGCACAGATACGCAGTATTTT.

The chain employs TRBV5-1 and TRBJ2-5; 12 bases match TRBD2. Germline assignment: CDR1 SGHRS and CDR2 YFSETQ. V lost 4 bases, J lost 0 bases, and 4 bases stayed unmatched. The CDR3 length is 16 residues. The CDR3 spells CASSPGTSGYQETQYF. The CDR3 nucleotides are TGCGCCAGCAGCCCGGGGACTAGCGGGTACCAAGAGACCCAGTACTTC.